This T cell receptor (beta chain) was obtained from a study of shared clonotypes between healthy human individuals. Sequencing was performed with immunoSEQ multiplex PCR; in TCRdb, only in-frame clones are kept and a portion is missing. The sample comprises 2 million to 2.5 million clones, 90% to 95% of which are singletons, and 0.13% rests with the top ten. To note about this clone: Within the sample, other DNA sequences also encode this same CDR3.

The sequencing sample was made of naive CD4+ T cells sorted from blood. Noted subset: CD45RA+ positively selected. The sequence came from a young man in good health.

CDR3 amino acids: CASSEGGYEQYF. Written as DNA, the CDR3 is TGTGCCAGCAGTGAAGGGGGTTACGAGCAGTACTTC. The rearrangement joins TRBV2 to TRBJ2-7; no clear D gene. The germline V gene has CDR1 SNHLY and CDR2 FYNNEI. Trimming left V 1 base short and J 4 bases short, with 5 bases between. CDR3 length equals 12 residues.